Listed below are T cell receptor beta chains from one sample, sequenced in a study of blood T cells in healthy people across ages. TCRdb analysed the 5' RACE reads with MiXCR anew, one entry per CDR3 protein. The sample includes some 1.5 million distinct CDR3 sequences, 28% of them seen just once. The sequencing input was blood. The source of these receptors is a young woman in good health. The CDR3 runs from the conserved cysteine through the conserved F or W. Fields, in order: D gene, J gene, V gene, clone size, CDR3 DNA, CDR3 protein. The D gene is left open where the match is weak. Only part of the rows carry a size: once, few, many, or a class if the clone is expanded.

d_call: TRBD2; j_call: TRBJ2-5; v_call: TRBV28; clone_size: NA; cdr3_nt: TGTGCCAGCAGGTCCTGGTCGACTAGCGGGGGGGCCTCGGGAGAGACCCAGTACTTC; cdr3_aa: CASRSWSTSGGASGETQYF
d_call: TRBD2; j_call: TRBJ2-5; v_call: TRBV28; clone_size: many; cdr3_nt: TGTGCCAGCACCCCGGGACTAGCGGGGGGGCGAGAGACCCAGTACTTC; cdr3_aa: CASTPGLAGGRETQYF
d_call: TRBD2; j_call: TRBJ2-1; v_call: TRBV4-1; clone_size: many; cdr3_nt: TGCGCCAGCAGCCAAGATCTTGCGACTAGCGGGAGTAATGAGCAGTTCTTC; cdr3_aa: CASSQDLATSGSNEQFF
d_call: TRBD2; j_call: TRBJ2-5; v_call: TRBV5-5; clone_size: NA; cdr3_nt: TGTGCCAGCAGCTTGGGATCTCGCGGGGGGTCAGAGACCCAGTACTTC; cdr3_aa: CASSLGSRGGSETQYF
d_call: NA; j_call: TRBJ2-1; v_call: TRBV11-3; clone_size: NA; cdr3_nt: TGTGCCAGCAGCTTAGATAAACGTGGGAGTGAGCAGTTCTTC; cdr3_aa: CASSLDKRGSEQFF
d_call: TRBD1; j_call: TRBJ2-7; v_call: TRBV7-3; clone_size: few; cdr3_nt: TGTGCCAGCAGCTTAATGTCTGCTTCGGGACAGTACTACGAGCAGTACTTC; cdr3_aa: CASSLMSASGQYYEQYF
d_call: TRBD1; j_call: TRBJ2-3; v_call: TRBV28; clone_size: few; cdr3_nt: TGTGCCAGCATGGGGACAGGCGGGACAGATACGCAGTATTTT; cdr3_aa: CASMGTGGTDTQYF
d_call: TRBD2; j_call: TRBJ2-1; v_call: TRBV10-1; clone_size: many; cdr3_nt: TGCGCCAGCAGTGACAAACCCCGGACTAGCGGGACCTACAATGAGCAGTTCTTC; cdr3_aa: CASSDKPRTSGTYNEQFF
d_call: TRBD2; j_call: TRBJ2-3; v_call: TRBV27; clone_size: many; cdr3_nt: TGTGCCAGCAGTTTGTATCTGGGACTAGGCCCTAGCACAGATACGCAGTATTTT; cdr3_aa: CASSLYLGLGPSTDTQYF
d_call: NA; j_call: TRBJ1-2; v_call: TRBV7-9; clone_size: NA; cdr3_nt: TGTGCCAGCAGCTTAGAATTATATTTCAATGGCTACACCTTC; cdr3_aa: CASSLELYFNGYTF
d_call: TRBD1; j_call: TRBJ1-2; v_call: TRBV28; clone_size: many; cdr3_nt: TGTGCCAGCAGTTTAAACCCCACAGGGGATGGCTACACCTTC; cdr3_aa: CASSLNPTGDGYTF
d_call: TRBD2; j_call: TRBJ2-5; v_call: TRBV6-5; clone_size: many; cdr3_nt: TGTGCCAGCAGTTACTCGAGCGGGGGGCGAAAAGAGACCCAGTACTTC; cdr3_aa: CASSYSSGGRKETQYF
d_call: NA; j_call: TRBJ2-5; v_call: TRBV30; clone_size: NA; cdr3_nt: TGTGCCTGGAGTGTAAGAGGGATGGAGCAGTACTTC; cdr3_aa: CAWSVRGMEQYF
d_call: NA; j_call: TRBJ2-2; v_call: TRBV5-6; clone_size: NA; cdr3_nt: TGTGCCAGCAACACCCCCTCATGCCTGGGGACCGGGGAGCTGTTTTTT; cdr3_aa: CASNTPSCLGTGELFF
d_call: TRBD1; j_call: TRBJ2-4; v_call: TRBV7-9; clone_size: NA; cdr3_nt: TGTGCCAGCAGCCTCGGACAGGGTGGGCACATTCAGTACTTC; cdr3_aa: CASSLGQGGHIQYF
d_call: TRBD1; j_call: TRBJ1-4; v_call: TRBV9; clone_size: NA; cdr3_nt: TGTGCCAGCAGCAGGACAGGGGAAAGGCCTAATGAAAAACTGTTTTTT; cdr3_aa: CASSRTGERPNEKLFF
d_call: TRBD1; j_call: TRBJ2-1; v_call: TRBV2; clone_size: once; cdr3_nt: TGTGCCAGCAGTGGGACAGGGAAAGGTGAGCAGTTCTTC; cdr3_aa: CASSGTGKGEQFF
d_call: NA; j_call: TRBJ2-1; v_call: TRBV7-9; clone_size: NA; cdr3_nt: TGTGCCAGCAGCTTAGTCGTAATCAATGAGCAGTTCTTC; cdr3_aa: CASSLVVINEQFF
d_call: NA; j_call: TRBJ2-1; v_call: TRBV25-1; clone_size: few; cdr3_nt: TGTGCCAATTCGCCCCAGGGGGGGTACAATGAGCAGTTCTTC; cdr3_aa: CANSPQGGYNEQFF
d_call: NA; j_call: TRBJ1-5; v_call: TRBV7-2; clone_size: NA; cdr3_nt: TGTGCCAGCAGACTGAGACAGGATCAGCCCCAGCATTTT; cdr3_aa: CASRLRQDQPQHF
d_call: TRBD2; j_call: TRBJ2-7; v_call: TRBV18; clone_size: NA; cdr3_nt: TGTGCCAGCTCACCTCAGGCAGACGGACTAGCGGGACCCTACTACGAGCAGTACTTC; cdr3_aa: CASSPQADGLAGPYYEQYF
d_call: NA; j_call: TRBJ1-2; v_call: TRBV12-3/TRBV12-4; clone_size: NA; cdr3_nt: TGTGCCAGCAGTTTTTCGGGGCAGGGCACCATCTATGACTACACCTTC; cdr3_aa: CASSFSGQGTIYDYTF
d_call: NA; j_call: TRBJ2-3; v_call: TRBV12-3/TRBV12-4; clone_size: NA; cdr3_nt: TGTGCCAGCAGCCGATACACAGATACGCAGTATTTT; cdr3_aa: CASSRYTDTQYF
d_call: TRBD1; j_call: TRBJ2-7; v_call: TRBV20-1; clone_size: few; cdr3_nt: TGCAGTGCTGACAGGGGTCCCTACGAGCAGTACTTC; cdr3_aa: CSADRGPYEQYF
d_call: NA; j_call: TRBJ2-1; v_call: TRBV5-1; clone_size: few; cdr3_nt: TGCGCCAGCAGCCCCCGTGGTAGCGTGAATGGGCAGTTCTTC; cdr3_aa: CASSPRGSVNGQFF
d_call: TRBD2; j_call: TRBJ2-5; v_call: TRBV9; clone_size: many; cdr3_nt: TGTGCCAGCAGCGTAGTGGCTAGCGGACAAGAGACCCAGTACTTC; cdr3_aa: CASSVVASGQETQYF
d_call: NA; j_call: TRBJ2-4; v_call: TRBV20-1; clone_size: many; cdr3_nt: TGCAGTGCTAAAAACGGGGGCCTGGCCAAAAACATTCAGTACTTC; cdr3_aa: CSAKNGGLAKNIQYF
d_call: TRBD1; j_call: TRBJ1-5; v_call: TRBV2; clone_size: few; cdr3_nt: TGTGCCAGCGGGGGCACAGGGGGTGTTCAGCCCCAGCATTTT; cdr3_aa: CASGGTGGVQPQHF
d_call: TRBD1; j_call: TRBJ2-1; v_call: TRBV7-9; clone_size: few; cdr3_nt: TGTGCCAGCAGTCCCCGGGACAGTGTGATGGTGGAGCAGTTCTTC; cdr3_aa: CASSPRDSVMVEQFF
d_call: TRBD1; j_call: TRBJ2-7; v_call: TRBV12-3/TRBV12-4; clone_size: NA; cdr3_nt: TGTGCCAGCAGTTTCAGACAGGGGACCGAGCAGTACTTC; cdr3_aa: CASSFRQGTEQYF
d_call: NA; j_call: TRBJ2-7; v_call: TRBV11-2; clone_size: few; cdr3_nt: TGTGCCAGCAGCCCCCTGGCCAGGCCCGCGTACGAGCAGTACTTC; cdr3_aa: CASSPLARPAYEQYF
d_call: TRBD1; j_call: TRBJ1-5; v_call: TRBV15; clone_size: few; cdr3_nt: TGTGCCACCAGCAACGAGGGGGCCAATCAGCCCCAGCATTTT; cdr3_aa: CATSNEGANQPQHF
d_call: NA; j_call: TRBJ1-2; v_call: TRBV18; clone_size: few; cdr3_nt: TGTGCCAGCTCACCACCGTCGGCAGGGTTAGTGAGCGGCTACACCTTC; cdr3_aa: CASSPPSAGLVSGYTF
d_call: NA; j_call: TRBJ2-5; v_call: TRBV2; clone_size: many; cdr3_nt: TGTGCCAGCAGTGAAGGGACGGAGACCCAGTACTTC; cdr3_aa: CASSEGTETQYF
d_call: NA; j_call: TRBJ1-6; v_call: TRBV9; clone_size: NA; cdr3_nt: TGTGCCAGCAGCGTATCGGCACAGATCGTCTCACCCCTCCACTTT; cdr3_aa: CASSVSAQIVSPLHF
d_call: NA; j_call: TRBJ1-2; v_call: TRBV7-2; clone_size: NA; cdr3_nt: TGTGCCAGCAGCTTGACGGGACAAGCGTATCGCTGCACCTTC; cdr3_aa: CASSLTGQAYRCTF
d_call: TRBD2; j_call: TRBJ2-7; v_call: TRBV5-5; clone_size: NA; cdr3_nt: TGTGCCAGCAGCTCTGTCAGCGGGAGGGCCCACGAGCAGTACTTC; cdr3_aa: CASSSVSGRAHEQYF
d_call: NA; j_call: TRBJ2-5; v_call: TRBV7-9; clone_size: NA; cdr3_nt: TGTGCCAGCAGCTTAGAAGCAGGGTATAGAGAGACCCAGTACTTC; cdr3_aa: CASSLEAGYRETQYF
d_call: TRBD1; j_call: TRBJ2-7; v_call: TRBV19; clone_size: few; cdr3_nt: TGTGCCAGTAGTATCACCGGGACAGGGGTAATCGAGCAGTACTTC; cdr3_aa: CASSITGTGVIEQYF
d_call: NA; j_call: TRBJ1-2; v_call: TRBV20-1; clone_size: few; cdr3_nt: TGCAGTGCTTACAGGTTCTTAAAGGACTACACCTTC; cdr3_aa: CSAYRFLKDYTF
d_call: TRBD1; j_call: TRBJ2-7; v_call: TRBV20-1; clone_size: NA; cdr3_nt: TGCAGTACCCCTCCGGGACAGGGATACGAGCAGTACTTC; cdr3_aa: CSTPPGQGYEQYF
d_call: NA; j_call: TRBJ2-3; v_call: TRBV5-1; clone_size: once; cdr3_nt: TGCGCCAGCAGCTGGCGGGCTGATGACGCAGATACGCAGTATTTT; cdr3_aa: CASSWRADDADTQYF
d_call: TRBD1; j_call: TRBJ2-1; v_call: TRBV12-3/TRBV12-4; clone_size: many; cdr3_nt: TGTGCCAGCACACCGGGACAGTTCTACAATGAGCAGTTCTTC; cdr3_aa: CASTPGQFYNEQFF
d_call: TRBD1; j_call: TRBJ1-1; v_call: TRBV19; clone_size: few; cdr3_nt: TGTGCCAGTACCGCTCCGGGACAGTTTAACACTGAAGCTTTCTTT; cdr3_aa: CASTAPGQFNTEAFF
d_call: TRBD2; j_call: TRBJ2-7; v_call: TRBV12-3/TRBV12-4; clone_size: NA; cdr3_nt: TGTGCCAGCAGTTTCGGCGGGAGAGCGTCCTACGAGCAGTACTTC; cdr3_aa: CASSFGGRASYEQYF